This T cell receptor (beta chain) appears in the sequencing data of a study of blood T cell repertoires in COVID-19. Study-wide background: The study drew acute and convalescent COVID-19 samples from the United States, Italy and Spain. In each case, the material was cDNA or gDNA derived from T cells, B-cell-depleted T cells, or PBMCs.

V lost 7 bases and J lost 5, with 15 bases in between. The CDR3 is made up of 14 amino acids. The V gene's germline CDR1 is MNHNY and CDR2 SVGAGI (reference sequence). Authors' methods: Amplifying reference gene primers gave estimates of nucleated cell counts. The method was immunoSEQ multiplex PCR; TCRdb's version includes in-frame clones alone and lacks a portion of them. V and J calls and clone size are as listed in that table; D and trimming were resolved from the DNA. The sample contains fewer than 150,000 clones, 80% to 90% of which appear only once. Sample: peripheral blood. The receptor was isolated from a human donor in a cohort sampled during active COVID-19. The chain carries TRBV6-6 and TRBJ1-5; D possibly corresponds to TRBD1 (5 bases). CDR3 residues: CASTLGGGDQPQHF. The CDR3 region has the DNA TGTGCCAGCACCCTCGGGGGAGGGGATCAGCCCCAGCATTTT.